The 18 T cell receptor beta chains listed next were all sequenced from one sample in a study of regulatory T cells in long-lasting Graves disease. Both iRepertoire HTBI primers and Arm-PCR of CDR3 regions were used to build the TCR beta libraries. TCRdb re-called the multiplex PCR reads with MiXCR, one entry per CDR3 protein. This table has around 430,000 distinct CDR3 sequences, about 22% appearing once. Sample time point: persistent/refractory GD, antithyroid drugs over 5 years with positive TRAb. Scientists built the TCR library using RNA that was extracted from PBMCs. The input for sequencing was peripheral blood mononuclear cells (PBMCs), taken when the disease was refractory, from a patient treated with antithyroid drugs. These receptors were obtained from a female donor with Graves disease.

This clonotype was detected ten times or more. The chain employs TRBV27 and TRBJ1-2; 12 nucleotides line up with TRBD1. The CDR3 has 14 residues. Losses at the gene ends were 6 bases for V and 4 bases for J; bases not matched to a gene: 3. In germline, CDR1 is MNHEY, CDR2 SMNVEV (reference sequence). This chain's CDR3 is CASSGTGGSYGYTF. DNA for the CDR3: TGTGCCAGCAGCGGGACAGGGGGCAGCTATGGCTACACCTTC.

The sample holds a few counts of this clonotype. V gene TRBV9 combines with J gene TRBJ2-5, with D possibly being TRBD1 or TRBD2 (5 bases each). The CDR3 covers 15 residues. Germline-derived CDR1 and CDR2 are SGDLS and YYNGEE. V gave up 4 bases and J gave up 1 base, with 14 bases separating them. In DNA, the CDR3 is TGTGCCAGCAGCCCAAACTCAGGGAGCCAAGAGACCCAGTACTTC. Protein product: CASSPNSGSQETQYF.

A single count supports this clonotype. The chain combines TRBV20-1 with TRBJ2-7, with 10 bases fitting TRBD1. Trimming took 5 bases from V and 2 from J; bases not matched to a gene: 6. Germline V gene lookup returns CDR1 DFQATT and CDR2 SNEGSKA (reference sequence). The CDR3 loop spans 14 amino acids. CDR3 sequence reads: CSAAVGTGAYEQYF. In nucleotides, the CDR3 is TGCAGTGCTGCCGTTGGGACAGGGGCCTACGAGCAGTACTTC.

This chain connects TRBV4-3 to TRBJ1-2; possible D gene TRBD1, 6 bases. From germline, CDR1 is LGHNA and CDR2 YSLEER. The CDR3 is 15 residues long. Between the trimmed V and J ends, which lost 1 base and 5 bases, there was a span of 14 bases. The CDR3 protein is CASSQVGGAMYGYTF. The CDR3 DNA reads TGCGCCAGCAGCCAAGTCGGGGGCGCTATGTATGGCTACACCTTC.

This clonotype was found once. The gene calls are TRBV20-1 and TRBJ2-7; a weak D match, TRBD1 (5 bases). This CDR3 spans 14 amino acids. The V end was cut by 4 bases, the J end by 0 bases, with 13 bases between. CDR1 is DFQATT and CDR2 is SNEGSKA in the germline V gene (reference sequence). In DNA form, the CDR3 reads TGCAGTGCTACCCCGTTAAGGGGCTCCTACGAGCAGTACTTC. It yields the protein CSATPLRGSYEQYF.

The sample holds many counts of this clonotype. The rearrangement uses TRBV7-6 and TRBJ1-1, with D perhaps TRBD1 (6 bases). The CDR3 is 15 residues long. From germline, CDR1 is SGHVS and CDR2 FNYEAQ. Trimming cost V 5 bases and J 4 bases, with 17 bases left between them. The CDR3 bases are TGTGCCAGCAGCGCCGAATTCGGGGGCCGCACTGAAGCTTTCTTT. It specifies CASSAEFGGRTEAFF.

This clonotype was counted only a few times. One end of the junction is discordant with germline, which a read error may explain. V usage is TRBV5-1 and J usage is TRBJ1-1; TRBD1 might be the D (6 bases). The V gene's germline CDR1 is SGHRS and CDR2 YFSETQ. This CDR3 has 13 amino acids. The CDR3 region is CASSEGGFTEAFF. CDR3 DNA: TGTGCCAGCAGCGAAGGGGGATTCACTGAAGCTTTCTTT.

This clonotype was picked up a small number of times. This sequence joins TRBV4-1 and TRBJ2-4; D may correspond to TRBD1 or TRBD2 (5 bases each). The V end was cut by 1 base, the J end by 4 bases, with 11 bases between. Germline V gene data show CDR1 as MGHRA and CDR2 as YSYEKL. The CDR3 runs 15 residues. CDR3 coding DNA: TGCGCCAGCAGCCAAGGATGGGACGCGAAAAACATTCAGTACTTC. Protein product: CASSQGWDAKNIQYF.

This clonotype was seen repeatedly, ten times or more. The J gene is TRBJ1-1, the V gene TRBV29-1; D gene ambiguous. The CDR3 is made up of 11 amino acids. Trimming removed 5 bases from V and 0 bases from J, with 4 bases in between. Germline CDR1 reads SQVTM; CDR2 reads ANQGSEA. This CDR3 is CSVRMNTEAFF. The CDR3 DNA reads as TGCAGCGTTCGGATGAACACTGAAGCTTTCTTT.

For the CDR3, the DNA is TGCAGCGCCGCCCCCCGGGAGGTCTATGGCTACACCTTC. Residues: CSAAPREVYGYTF. This rearrangement joins TRBV29-1 to TRBJ1-2; no firm D call. Germline V lookup: CDR1 SQVTM, CDR2 ANQGSEA. This CDR3 has 13 amino acids. The V end lost 7 bases, the J end lost 4 bases, and 16 bases lay between the germline ends.

In this sample, this clonotype turned up a few times. This chain links TRBV7-2 with TRBJ1-1; 9 bases line up with TRBD1. Germline loops: CDR1 SGHTA, CDR2 FQGNSA. V trimming: 5 bases; J trimming: 10 bases; junction bases outside the gene matches: 5. The CDR3 has 12 residues. The CDR3: CASSLDRGPAFF. The CDR3 DNA reads as TGTGCCAGCAGCCTGGACAGGGGTCCAGCTTTCTTT.

The rearrangement joins TRBV14 to TRBJ2-7, with 8 nucleotides matching TRBD1. The CDR3 runs 14 residues. Germline V gene data show CDR1 as SGHDN and CDR2 as FVKESK. The J segment lost 4 bases and the V segment lost 5 bases, leaving 7 bases of the junction unmatched. The CDR3 DNA is TGTGCCAGCAGCGAAGGACAGGGAGGATACGAGCAGTACTTC. Its protein is CASSEGQGGYEQYF.

This chain connects TRBV20-1 to TRBJ2-7; 8 nucleotides align to TRBD1. The CDR3 loop spans 13 amino acids. The V gene end was trimmed by 8 bases and the J gene end by 6 bases; junction bases not matched to a gene: 12. Germline loops: CDR1 DFQATT, CDR2 SNEGSKA (reference sequence). The CDR3 spells CSSEGTGRFEQYF. The CDR3 DNA reads as TGCAGTTCAGAGGGGACAGGTCGTTTCGAGCAGTACTTC.

As regards this clonotype: This may come from a read error, since a much larger clone is one base off. The V call is TRBV6-1, the J call TRBJ1-4; 7 bases agree with TRBD1. The CDR3 loop spans 19 amino acids. Germline CDR1 and CDR2: MNHNS and SASEGT. The CDR3, as DNA: TGTGCCAGCAGCGTTGTGATACTTACAGGGGATTTGACTAATGAAAAACTGCTTTTT. Residues: CASSVVILTGDLTNEKLLF.

Concerning this clonotype: This may come from a read error, since a much larger clone is one base off. The chain uses TRBV6-2 or TRBV6-3 and TRBJ1-1; no clear D gene. Germline V gives CDR1 MNHEY, CDR2 SVGEGT. The CDR3 length is 15 residues. The CDR3 DNA is TGTGCCAGCAGTTACTCCGGTTCCCCGAACACTGTAGCTTTCTTT. Its translation: CASSYSGSPNTVAFF.

The genes are TRBV7-9 and TRBJ1-1, with D unclear. Germline V CDR1 and CDR2: SEHNR, FQNEAQ (reference sequence). The CDR3 spans 17 residues. V lost 5 bases and J lost 1, with 20 bases in between. The CDR3 loop reads CASSQEEAGPTNTEAFF. The CDR3 region has the DNA TGTGCCAGCAGCCAAGAGGAGGCAGGACCTACGAACACTGAAGCTTTCTTT.

This clonotype was observed at least ten times. The chain joins TRBV11-1 to TRBJ2-1; TRBD2 matches 7 bases. Trimming at V came to 1 base and at J to 0 bases, leaving 3 bases not matched to a gene. This CDR3 contains 16 residues. CDR1 and CDR2 from the germline V gene are SGHAT and FQDESV (reference sequence). This CDR3 reads CASSLGRESSYNEQFF. The CDR3 nucleotides are TGTGCCAGCAGCTTAGGGCGGGAGAGCTCCTACAATGAGCAGTTCTTC.

The J gene is TRBJ2-3, the V gene TRBV28, with TRBD2 identical over 11 bases. Trimming took 6 bases from V and 2 from J; bases not matched to a gene: 16. The CDR3 consists of 19 residues. CDR1 and CDR2 from the germline V gene are MDHEN and SYDVKM. Written as DNA, the CDR3 is TGTGCCAGCAGATCGCTTCAACGACTAGCGGGAAGGATCACAGATACGCAGTATTTT. Protein product: CASRSLQRLAGRITDTQYF.